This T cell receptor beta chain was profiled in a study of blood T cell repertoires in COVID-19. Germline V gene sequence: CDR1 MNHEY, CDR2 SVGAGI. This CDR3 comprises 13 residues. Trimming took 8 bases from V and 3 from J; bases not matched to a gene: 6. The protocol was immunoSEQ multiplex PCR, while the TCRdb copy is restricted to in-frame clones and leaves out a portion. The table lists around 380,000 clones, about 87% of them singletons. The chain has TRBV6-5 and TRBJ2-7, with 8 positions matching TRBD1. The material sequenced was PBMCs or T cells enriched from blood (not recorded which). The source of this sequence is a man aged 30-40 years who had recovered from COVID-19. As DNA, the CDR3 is TGTGCCAGCGAGGGACAGGATATCTACGAGCAGTACTTC. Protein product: CASEGQDIYEQYF.